The sequence of this T cell receptor (beta chain) was determined in a study of T cells in Graves' hyperthyroidism and ophthalmopathy. TCR beta CDR3 regions were amplified from RNA transcripts. During a first-round RT-PCR of the TCR CDR3, the HTBI primer set was used. From the multiplex PCR reads, TCRdb called clonotypes with MiXCR, one entry per CDR3 protein. Among about 360,000 distinct CDR3 sequences listed, around a sixth were seen once. CDR1 and CDR2 (germline): LGHNA, YSLEER. Trimming stripped 0 bases from V and 4 bases from J, with 15 bases between. This CDR3 is 16 amino acids long. Before ophthalmopathy appeared, progressors gave blood at initial hyperthyroidism diagnosis. The authors took PBMCs from 10 ml fresh peripheral blood.

The receptor was isolated from a woman aged 18-29 years with Graves' hyperthyroidism that later progressed to Graves' ophthalmopathy. This chain uses TRBV4-3 with TRBJ1-2, with D possibly TRBD1 on 5 matching bases. Sequencing used blood. The CDR3 DNA sequence: TGCGCCAGCAGCCAAGATTTTTCTAGACAGTTCTATGGCTACACCTTC. It yields the protein CASSQDFSRQFYGYTF.